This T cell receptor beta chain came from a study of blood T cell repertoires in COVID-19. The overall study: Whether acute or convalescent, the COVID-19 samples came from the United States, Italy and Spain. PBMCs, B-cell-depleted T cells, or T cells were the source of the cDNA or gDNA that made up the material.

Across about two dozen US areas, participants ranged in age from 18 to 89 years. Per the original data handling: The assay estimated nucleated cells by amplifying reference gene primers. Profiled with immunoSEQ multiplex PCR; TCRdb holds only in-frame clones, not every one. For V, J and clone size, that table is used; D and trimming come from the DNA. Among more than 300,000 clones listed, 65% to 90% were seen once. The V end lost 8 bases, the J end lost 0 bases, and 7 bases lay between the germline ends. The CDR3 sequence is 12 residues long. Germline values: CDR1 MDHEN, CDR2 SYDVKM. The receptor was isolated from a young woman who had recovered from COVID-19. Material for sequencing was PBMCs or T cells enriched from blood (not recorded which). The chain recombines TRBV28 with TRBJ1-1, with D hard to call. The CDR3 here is CASLALNTEAFF. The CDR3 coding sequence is TGTGCCAGCTTAGCCTTGAACACTGAAGCTTTCTTT.